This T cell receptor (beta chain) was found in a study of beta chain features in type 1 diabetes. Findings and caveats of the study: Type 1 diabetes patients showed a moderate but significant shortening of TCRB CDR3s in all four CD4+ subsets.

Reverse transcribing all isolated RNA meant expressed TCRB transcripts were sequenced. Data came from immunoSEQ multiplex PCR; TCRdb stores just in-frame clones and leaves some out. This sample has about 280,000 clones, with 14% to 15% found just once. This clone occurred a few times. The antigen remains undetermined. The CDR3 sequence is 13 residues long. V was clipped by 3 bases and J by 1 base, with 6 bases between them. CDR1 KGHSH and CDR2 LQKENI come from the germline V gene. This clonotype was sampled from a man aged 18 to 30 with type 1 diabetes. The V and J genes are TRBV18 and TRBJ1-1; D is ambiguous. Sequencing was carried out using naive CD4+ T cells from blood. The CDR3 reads CASSPDTNTEAFF. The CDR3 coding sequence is TGTGCCAGCTCACCCGACACGAACACTGAAGCTTTCTTT. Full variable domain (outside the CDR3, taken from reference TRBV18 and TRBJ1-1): NAGVMQNPRHLVRRRGQEARLRCSPMKGHSHVYWYRQLPEEGLKFMVYLQKENIIDESGMPKERFSAEFPKEGPSILRIQQVVRGDSAAYFCASSPDTNTEAFFGQGTRLTVV.